Sequencing of this T cell receptor beta chain was carried out in a study of blood T cell repertoires in COVID-19. Study in general: Donors in the United States, Italy and Spain gave samples during acute or convalescent COVID-19. PBMCs, B-cell-depleted T cells, or T cells were the source of the cDNA or gDNA that made up the material.

The germline V gene has CDR1 LNHDA and CDR2 SQIVND (reference sequence). This CDR3 is 12 amino acids long. V was clipped by 7 bases and J by 6 bases, with 12 bases between them. Per the study methods: Nucleated cell number was recorded as an estimate derived from reference gene primer amplification. The repertoire was sequenced with immunoSEQ multiplex PCR; TCRdb's copy has only in-frame clones and lacks some. The DNA gave D and trimming, while V, J and clone size come from that table. The table has about 410,000 clones, roughly 89% seen once. The sample taken for sequencing was peripheral blood. The chain joins TRBV19 to TRBJ1-1; tentative D call: TRBD1 (5 bases). The clonotype was recovered from a woman aged 25 to 39 with active or convalescent COVID-19. This CDR3 is CASTSGGAEAFF. CDR3 coding DNA: TGTGCCAGTACCTCCGGGGGGGCTGAAGCTTTCTTT.